This is a list of T cell receptor beta chains from one sample in a study of cytomegalovirus exposure and HLA in healthy donors. Data came from immunoSEQ multiplex PCR; TCRdb stores just in-frame clones and leaves some out. The table lists 84,000 or so clones, around 77% of them singletons. Sequencing input: PBMCs. The receptors here all came from a man aged 50-59 years in good health and CMV-seronegative. The CDR3 runs from the conserved cysteine through the conserved F or W. The D gene is left open where the match is weak. A clone size is listed for some rows: how often the clone was seen (once, few, many), or a class if it is expanded.

D gene: TRBD2
clone size: -
V gene: TRBV19
J gene: TRBJ2-1
CDR3 protein: CASSTKGLPVYNEQFF
CDR3 DNA: TGTGCCAGTAGTACCAAGGGACTACCGGTCTACAATGAGCAGTTCTTC

D gene: -
clone size: -
V gene: TRBV7-7
J gene: TRBJ2-1
CDR3 protein: CASSPPNLNEQFF
CDR3 DNA: TGTGCTAGCAGCCCTCCGAACTTGAATGAGCAGTTCTTC

D gene: TRBD1
clone size: -
V gene: TRBV30
J gene: TRBJ1-1
CDR3 protein: CAWETGGGTEAFF
CDR3 DNA: TGTGCCTGGGAGACAGGGGGCGGGACTGAAGCTTTCTTT

D gene: -
clone size: -
V gene: TRBV7-3
J gene: TRBJ2-7
CDR3 protein: CASSGSGSYEQYF
CDR3 DNA: TGTGCCAGCAGTGGGAGCGGTTCCTACGAGCAGTACTTC

D gene: TRBD2
clone size: -
V gene: TRBV27
J gene: TRBJ2-2
CDR3 protein: CASSPTGTTNTGELFF
CDR3 DNA: TGTGCCAGCAGTCCAACCGGGACTACGAACACCGGGGAGCTGTTTTTT

D gene: -
clone size: -
V gene: TRBV12-2
J gene: TRBJ2-1
CDR3 protein: CASRFKGGLADLDEQFF
CDR3 DNA: TGTGCAAGTCGTTTTAAAGGGGGACTAGCGGATTTGGATGAGCAGTTCTTC

D gene: -
clone size: once
V gene: TRBV6-5
J gene: TRBJ2-7
CDR3 protein: CASSYSGVMIYEQYF
CDR3 DNA: TGTGCCAGCAGTTATTCGGGGGTTATGATCTACGAGCAGTACTTC

D gene: TRBD2
clone size: -
V gene: TRBV4-1
J gene: TRBJ2-7
CDR3 protein: CASSQGSPLAGGTYEQYF
CDR3 DNA: TGCGCCAGCAGCCAAGGCTCACCTCTAGCGGGGGGGACCTACGAGCAGTACTTC

D gene: -
clone size: few
V gene: TRBV2
J gene: TRBJ1-5
CDR3 protein: CASSASYSNQPQHF
CDR3 DNA: TGTGCCAGCAGTGCTAGCTATAGCAATCAGCCCCAGCATTTT

D gene: -
clone size: -
V gene: TRBV5-5
J gene: TRBJ2-7
CDR3 protein: CASSLANTASEQYF
CDR3 DNA: TGTGCCAGCAGCTTGGCCAACACCGCCAGCGAGCAGTACTTC

D gene: TRBD1
clone size: -
V gene: TRBV9
J gene: TRBJ2-7
CDR3 protein: CASSGGGTGVSEQYF
CDR3 DNA: TGTGCCAGCAGCGGGGGCGGGACAGGGGTAAGCGAGCAGTACTTC

D gene: -
clone size: -
V gene: TRBV7-2
J gene: TRBJ2-5
CDR3 protein: CASSVTAGGNQETQYF
CDR3 DNA: TGTGCCAGCAGCGTAACAGCCGGGGGAAACCAAGAGACCCAGTACTTC

D gene: TRBD1
clone size: -
V gene: TRBV12-5
J gene: TRBJ1-5
CDR3 protein: CASGSGQGNQPQHF
CDR3 DNA: TGTGCTAGTGGTTCCGGACAGGGAAATCAGCCCCAGCATTTT

D gene: -
clone size: -
V gene: TRBV28
J gene: TRBJ2-7
CDR3 protein: CASSRAGVYWEQYF
CDR3 DNA: TGTGCCAGCAGCCGTGCAGGGGTGTACTGGGAGCAGTACTTC

D gene: -
clone size: few
V gene: TRBV10-2
J gene: TRBJ1-2
CDR3 protein: CASRTDSYGYTF
CDR3 DNA: TGCGCCAGCAGGACAGACTCCTATGGCTACACCTTC

D gene: TRBD2
clone size: -
V gene: TRBV7-9
J gene: TRBJ2-7
CDR3 protein: CSSSPETSRLRQYF
CDR3 DNA: TGTTCCAGCAGCCCAGAGACTAGCCGCCTAAGGCAGTACTTC

D gene: -
clone size: once
V gene: TRBV5-1
J gene: TRBJ1-4
CDR3 protein: CASSSQGYATNEKLFF
CDR3 DNA: TGCGCCAGCAGCTCCCAGGGGTATGCAACTAATGAAAAACTGTTTTTT

D gene: -
clone size: -
V gene: TRBV19
J gene: TRBJ2-1
CDR3 protein: CASSIVSYTHQYEQFF
CDR3 DNA: TGTGCCAGTAGTATAGTTTCCTATACCCACCAATATGAGCAGTTCTTC

D gene: TRBD2
clone size: -
V gene: TRBV29-1
J gene: TRBJ2-2
CDR3 protein: CSVQPGLAFTGELFF
CDR3 DNA: TGCAGCGTTCAACCGGGACTAGCGTTCACCGGGGAGCTGTTTTTT

D gene: -
clone size: -
V gene: TRBV6-5
J gene: TRBJ2-1
CDR3 protein: CASSYKTRAEQFF
CDR3 DNA: TGTGCCAGCAGTTATAAGACGCGGGCGGAGCAGTTCTTC

D gene: -
clone size: -
V gene: TRBV30
J gene: TRBJ1-2
CDR3 protein: CAWSVNAGGYTF
CDR3 DNA: TGTGCCTGGAGTGTAAATGCGGGCGGCTACACCTTC

D gene: -
clone size: -
V gene: TRBV6-6
J gene: TRBJ2-2
CDR3 protein: CASSYGGYTGELFF
CDR3 DNA: TGTGCCAGCAGTTACGGAGGGTACACCGGGGAGCTGTTTTTT

D gene: -
clone size: -
V gene: TRBV6-1
J gene: TRBJ1-1
CDR3 protein: CASRDSSFEAFF
CDR3 DNA: TGTGCCAGCAGGGACAGCTCCTTTGAAGCTTTCTTT

D gene: TRBD1
clone size: few
V gene: TRBV6-1
J gene: TRBJ1-1
CDR3 protein: CASSPAGQYRMGAFF
CDR3 DNA: TGTGCCAGCAGCCCCGCGGGACAGTACCGGATGGGAGCTTTCTTT

D gene: -
clone size: -
V gene: TRBV19
J gene: TRBJ1-6
CDR3 protein: CASSMRGYGHNSPLHF
CDR3 DNA: TGTGCCAGTAGTATGAGGGGGTACGGACATAATTCACCCCTCCACTTT

D gene: TRBD1
clone size: -
V gene: TRBV27
J gene: TRBJ2-7
CDR3 protein: CASSLSGTGSSYEQYF
CDR3 DNA: TGTGCCAGCAGCCTCTCGGGGACAGGGAGCTCCTACGAGCAGTACTTC

D gene: TRBD1
clone size: -
V gene: TRBV28
J gene: TRBJ1-4
CDR3 protein: CASSPTGGNEKLFF
CDR3 DNA: TGTGCCAGCAGCCCGACAGGGGGTAACGAAAAACTGTTTTTT

D gene: -
clone size: -
V gene: TRBV19
J gene: TRBJ1-4
CDR3 protein: CASRQGGKEKLFF
CDR3 DNA: TGTGCCAGTAGACAGGGTGGCAAGGAAAAACTGTTTTTT

D gene: TRBD2
clone size: once
V gene: TRBV19
J gene: TRBJ2-1
CDR3 protein: CASRRGSGGVLSDEQFF
CDR3 DNA: TGTGCCAGTAGAAGGGGGAGCGGGGGGGTACTTTCGGATGAGCAGTTCTTC

D gene: TRBD1
clone size: once
V gene: TRBV7-9
J gene: TRBJ2-2
CDR3 protein: CASSRRTGGTGELFF
CDR3 DNA: TGTGCCAGCAGCCGCCGGACAGGGGGCACCGGGGAGCTGTTTTTT

D gene: -
clone size: few
V gene: TRBV6-6
J gene: TRBJ2-2
CDR3 protein: CASSQQGSGGELFF
CDR3 DNA: TGTGCCAGCAGTCAACAGGGAAGTGGCGGGGAGCTGTTTTTT

D gene: -
clone size: -
V gene: TRBV7-2
J gene: TRBJ1-4
CDR3 protein: CASSRGTTNEKLFF
CDR3 DNA: TGTGCCAGCAGCCGGGGAACAACTAATGAAAAACTGTTTTTT

D gene: -
clone size: once
V gene: TRBV6-6
J gene: TRBJ2-2
CDR3 protein: CASRMDTNTGELFF
CDR3 DNA: TGTGCCAGCCGGATGGACACGAACACCGGGGAGCTGTTTTTT

D gene: TRBD1
clone size: -
V gene: TRBV14
J gene: TRBJ1-1
CDR3 protein: CASSSNLGTGVHTEAFF
CDR3 DNA: TGTGCCAGCAGCTCGAACTTGGGGACAGGGGTTCACACTGAAGCTTTCTTT

D gene: TRBD1
clone size: few
V gene: TRBV7-6
J gene: TRBJ1-4
CDR3 protein: CASSFLTGTGKLFF
CDR3 DNA: TGTGCCAGCAGCTTTCTGACAGGGACGGGGAAACTGTTTTTT

D gene: TRBD1
clone size: few
V gene: TRBV2
J gene: TRBJ2-1
CDR3 protein: CASSRTGAIHNEQFF
CDR3 DNA: TGTGCCAGCAGTAGGACAGGGGCAATACACAATGAGCAGTTCTTC

D gene: TRBD1
clone size: -
V gene: TRBV6-1
J gene: TRBJ1-5
CDR3 protein: CATYRDRVNQPQHF
CDR3 DNA: TGTGCCACTTACCGGGACAGGGTAAATCAGCCCCAGCATTTT

D gene: -
clone size: -
V gene: TRBV2
J gene: TRBJ2-7
CDR3 protein: CASSATGNSYAEQYF
CDR3 DNA: TGTGCCAGCAGTGCCACAGGGAATAGTTATGCCGAGCAGTACTTC

D gene: TRBD2
clone size: -
V gene: TRBV6-4
J gene: TRBJ2-1
CDR3 protein: CASSGLAGGNEQFF
CDR3 DNA: TGTGCCAGCAGTGGACTAGCGGGGGGCAATGAGCAGTTCTTC

D gene: TRBD2
clone size: few
V gene: TRBV7-9
J gene: TRBJ2-5
CDR3 protein: CASSLASGGLKTQYF
CDR3 DNA: TGTGCCAGCAGCTTAGCTAGCGGGGGCCTGAAGACCCAGTACTTC

D gene: -
clone size: once
V gene: TRBV2
J gene: TRBJ1-1
CDR3 protein: CASAPGRTEAFF
CDR3 DNA: TGTGCCAGCGCGCCGGGGAGGACTGAAGCTTTCTTT

D gene: TRBD1
clone size: -
V gene: TRBV9
J gene: TRBJ2-2
CDR3 protein: CASSVSGQGYTGELFF
CDR3 DNA: TGTGCCAGCAGCGTCTCGGGACAGGGGTACACCGGGGAGCTGTTTTTT

D gene: TRBD2
clone size: once
V gene: TRBV27
J gene: TRBJ2-7
CDR3 protein: CASSLNLAGAAEQYF
CDR3 DNA: TGTGCCAGCAGTTTAAACTTAGCGGGAGCTGCCGAGCAGTACTTC

D gene: TRBD2
clone size: -
V gene: TRBV5-1
J gene: TRBJ2-1
CDR3 protein: CASSLRQRGGHLSYNEQFF
CDR3 DNA: TGCGCCAGCAGCTTGCGACAGCGGGGGGGCCATCTATCCTACAATGAGCAGTTCTTC

D gene: -
clone size: -
V gene: TRBV2
J gene: TRBJ2-1
CDR3 protein: CASSESRGGENNEQFF
CDR3 DNA: TGTGCCAGCAGTGAAAGTAGGGGGGGGGAAAACAATGAGCAGTTCTTC

D gene: TRBD2
clone size: medium-sized
V gene: TRBV10-3
J gene: TRBJ2-3
CDR3 protein: CAIREGSGGFTDTQYF
CDR3 DNA: TGTGCCATCAGGGAAGGAAGCGGGGGGTTCACAGATACGCAGTATTTT

D gene: -
clone size: -
V gene: TRBV9
J gene: TRBJ2-2
CDR3 protein: CASSVAGTGELFF
CDR3 DNA: TGTGCCAGCAGTGTAGCAGGAACCGGGGAGCTGTTTTTT